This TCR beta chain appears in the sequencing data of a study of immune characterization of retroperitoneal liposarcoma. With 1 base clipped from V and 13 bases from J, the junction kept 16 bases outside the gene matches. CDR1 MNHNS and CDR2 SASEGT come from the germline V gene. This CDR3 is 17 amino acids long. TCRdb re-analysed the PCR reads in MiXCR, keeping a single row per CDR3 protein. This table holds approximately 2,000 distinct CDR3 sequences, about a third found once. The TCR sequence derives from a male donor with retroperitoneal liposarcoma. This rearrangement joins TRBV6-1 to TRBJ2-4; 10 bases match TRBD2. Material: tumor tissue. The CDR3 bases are TGTGCCAGCAGTGAAGTGCATAGCGGGGGGTCAGCTAATGAGCAGTACTTC. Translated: CASSEVHSGGSANEQYF.